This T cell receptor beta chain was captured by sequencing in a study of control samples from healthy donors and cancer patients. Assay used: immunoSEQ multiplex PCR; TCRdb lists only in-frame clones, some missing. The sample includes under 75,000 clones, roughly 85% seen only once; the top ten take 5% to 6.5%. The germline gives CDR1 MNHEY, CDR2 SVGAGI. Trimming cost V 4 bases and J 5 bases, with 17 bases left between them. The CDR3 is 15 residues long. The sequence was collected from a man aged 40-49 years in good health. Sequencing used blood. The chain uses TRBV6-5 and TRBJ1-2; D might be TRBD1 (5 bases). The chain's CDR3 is CASSWSGGGGYGYTF. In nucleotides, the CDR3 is TGTGCCAGCAGTTGGTCGGGGGGTGGAGGGTATGGCTACACCTTC.